This T cell receptor (beta chain) emerged from a study of cytomegalovirus exposure and HLA in healthy donors (dated by TCRdb to about 2017). For the wider study: According to an earlier analysis of around 600 of the donors, some 170 million T cells yielded roughly 110 million unique TCR beta sequences and 276 Gb of sequence data. About 300 gigabases of sequencing data and approximately 84 million unique TCR sequences were included in an early release covering about 620 HLA-typed donors. Among the roughly 430 genotyped donors, approximately 77% belonged to the genetic ancestry cluster associated with self-reported Caucasian donors. The aim of the study was to test whether cataloging public T cell receptors could identify signatures of past pathogen exposure. The study used immunosequencing to profile the T cell repertoires of 666 subjects and linked those repertoires to cytomegalovirus serostatus. Along with the approximately 670-subject first cohort, a separate validation cohort of over a hundred different subjects was used. To predict cytomegalovirus infection status, the study brought together high-throughput TCR immunosequencing, statistical association of individual TCRs with disease status, and machine learning. A later analysis re-analyzed previously published TCR beta repertoires from roughly 600 donors and added high-resolution HLA genotyping to study TCR occurrence patterns. In the later analysis, no new phenotypic data were used to find candidate immune exposures; instead, reliance was placed on TCR beta sequences and their occurrence across donors. An earlier analysis of 587 of the donors used high-throughput TCR beta sequencing to judge whether each TCR beta V gene segment behaved as functional or pseudogenic. Donor age, sex, ethnicity and CMV serostatus were compiled alongside the repertoire data. A later genetic analysis used genome-wide SNP genotypes for about 60% of the roughly 700 donors, treating that subset as a discovery cohort. Every discovery cohort repertoire had been produced on one sequencing platform. Class I and class II HLA loci were covered by the typing at four-digit resolution. Typing coverage differed by locus: A, B, C, DRB1 and DQB1 were typed in roughly 620-630 donors, DQA1 in about 510, DPA1 in approximately 600, and DPB1 in 450 to 490. Because of strong linkage in the cohort, 5 or 6 DR-DQ haplotypes were treated as single units for association and clustering. Among under 450 genotyped donors of the cohort, an average of approximately 250,000 unique TCR beta nucleotide sequences were sequenced per donor, roughly 18% of them non-productive.

Here is what the overall study found, with its caveats: In a later analysis, the rate of TCR association differed among HLA loci, with DRB1 alleles having the most associated TCRs and HLA-C alleles having the fewest. Presence/absence analyses assumed roughly uniform sequencing depth across donors, an assumption that may not hold. Some IMGT-functional V segments, including TRBV6-2 and TRBV6-3, could not be told apart with the 87-base-pair reads, so those segments were excluded. This cohort had only TCR beta chains sequenced, and the lack of alpha or paired-chain data limited which features could be detected. When HLA alleles, especially DR and DQ, strongly co-occurred, TCR associations were difficult to assign to individual alleles. Because some donors lacked HLA typing at each locus, the association tests relied only on the typed subset. The authors suggested that the approach could potentially be generalized to other disease states and immunological phenotypes. An earlier analysis of several hundred of the donors showed that most TCR beta V segments appeared in productive rearrangements either about 87% or about 30% of the time, which broadly matched IMGT annotations. The only immune exposure information available for the cohort was CMV serostatus. Compared with the roughly 700-donor mean, donors in an Asian-associated ancestry cluster had fewer N-insertions in productive TCRs, according to a later genetic analysis. While some public TCRs were present in many individuals, most TCR sequences turned up only very rarely across donors. A later analysis found that HLA-associated TCR beta chains were more clonally expanded and had lower generation probabilities than equally common non-associated chains. Because counts were too low, under 20 rarely observed V segments, including chromosome 9 orphons, were left out of the earlier analysis of approximately 580 of the donors. V-gene and J-gene trimming of TCR beta chains was associated with a missense DCLRE1C variant in a later genetic analysis, and the association was replicated in an independent cohort. According to a later analysis, most CMV-associated TCR beta chains appeared to be HLA-restricted, and the HLA associations seemed to be driven largely by CMV exposure. A further reported finding was that TCR beta sequences accurately predicted the HLA-A and HLA-B alleles for most subjects in the first cohort. Linkage disequilibrium might explain the correlated functional status among segregating V segments, but an unknown experimental factor could not be excluded. Several of the top co-occurrence clusters appeared to be linked to parvovirus B19, influenza, CMV and Epstein-Barr virus, according to a later analysis. The classifier was reported to diagnose cytomegalovirus status with high specificity and sensitivity in both the original and validation cohorts. A later analysis associated 16,951 TCR beta sequences with specific HLA alleles at a false discovery rate of 0.05. In vitro tests confirmed that a few of the cytomegalovirus-associated TCR beta chains recognize cytomegalovirus antigens. A cluster of highly shared sequence variants was judged likely to represent a technical artifact of the sequencing pipeline. The study gave a list of some 150 TCR beta chains associated with cytomegalovirus.

V ends up 6 bases short and J 7 bases short, with an unmatched junction base count of 12. CDR1 and CDR2 (MNHNY, SVGAGI) derive from the germline V gene (reference sequence). The CDR3, cysteine through phenylalanine, is 15 amino acids long. Of all the DNA, just the CDR3 is kept, 45 bases in frame from base 1. The cohort was made up of several hundred healthy bone marrow donors. At the time of sampling, every cohort member was nominally healthy, though immune exposures that went unrecorded were likely present. The donor tested CMV seronegative and was one of the 352 seronegative cohort members. A peripheral blood sample was collected from each donor, and TCR beta sequencing was performed on peripheral blood mononuclear cells. The Qiagen DNeasy Blood Extraction Kit was used to extract genomic DNA from the blood cell samples. Libraries were built with the immunoSEQ multiplex PCR assay. For the multiplex PCR, a mixture combining 60 forward primers for TCR Vbeta segments and 13 reverse primers for TCR Jbeta segments was used. The CDR3 region of rearranged TCR beta genes was amplified from genomic DNA by a multiplex PCR assay. The amplified TCR beta libraries were sequenced on the Illumina HiSeq System as 87-base-pair reads. Concerning the study's data processing: A later analysis counted some 74 million unique TCR beta chains across the roughly 700 repertoires, and some 11 million of these chains were shared by at least two donors. A nearest-neighbor algorithm error-corrected the raw reads and collapsed the reads into unique sequences, merging closely related sequences to remove PCR and sequencing errors. V, D and J gene segments were assigned by aligning CDR3 sequences to IMGT reference sequences. Each retained sequence needed at least a six-nucleotide match to both a V gene segment and a J gene segment. A rearrangement was called productive if the CDR3 had no stop codons and remained in frame with V and J, and every other rearrangement was called non-productive. CDR3 was defined according to IMGT convention as the region running from the second conserved V-encoded cysteine to the conserved J-encoded phenylalanine. In an earlier analysis of just under 600 of the donors, sequences lacking an unambiguous match to a single V gene segment were excluded. In an earlier analysis of several hundred of the donors, V segments were called functional above 56.7% productive rearrangements and were called segregating when the between-donor standard deviation exceeded 5%. To diagnose cytomegalovirus status from the catalog of TCR beta chain sequences, a statistical classification framework was built. A later analysis assigned V and J genes by comparing TCR nucleotide sequences with IMGT/GENE-DB human TR gene sequences. Using the TCRdist pipeline, a later analysis assigned CDR3 sequences along with most-parsimonious VDJ recombination scenarios. A later analysis defined each TCR beta chain by its CDR3 amino acid sequence plus V-gene family, and excluded reads lacking a unique V-gene family. To address suspected cross-contamination and a sequencing artifact, a later analysis removed a few hundred highly shared, low-generation-probability nucleotide sequences. In a later analysis, a clonal expansion index was calculated for each public chain from normalized within-repertoire ranks of inferred template counts. A later analysis computed generation probabilities with a VDJ recombination model fitted to out-of-frame rearrangements, and checked the results against IGoR. In a later analysis, TCR-TCR, TCR-HLA and TCR-CMV co-occurrence was scored with hypergeometric tests, and a repertoire-size bias correction was applied to TCR pairs. To estimate false discovery rates, a later analysis permuted the HLA or CMV assignments 20 times. A later analysis grouped co-occurring TCRs with DBSCAN, adding TCRdist sequence similarity when clustering within HLA-allele-positive subsets. Repertoires with fewer than 30,000 or more than 120,000 public chains, plus five repertoires with anomalous nucleotide sharing, were excluded from co-occurrence clustering. Here the immuneACCESS table is served through TCRdb, limited to in-frame sequences with V and J called. Missing clones are a known gap in these copies; in checked studies unresolved V genes cover under half, and the rest lacks a known reason. Clonal size and the V and J genes are those of that table, whereas D and trimming came from the DNA. Present in this sample are about 110,000 clones, roughly 80% of which were seen just once. Together, the top ten hold roughly 3.6% of the sample.

In regard to this clone: Its cognate antigen has yet to be identified. No much larger clonotype is one base removed from it; base qualities were not supplied.

Sequencing was carried out using PBMCs. This receptor was obtained from a man between 60 and 75 years old in good health and CMV-seronegative. The rearrangement combines TRBV6-6 with TRBJ2-5; 9 bases in the junction line up with TRBD2. The sequenced DNA: TGTGCCAGCAGCCCCTCGGGGCGGGGGGGCGGGACCCAGTACTTC. Its translation is CASSPSGRGGGTQYF.